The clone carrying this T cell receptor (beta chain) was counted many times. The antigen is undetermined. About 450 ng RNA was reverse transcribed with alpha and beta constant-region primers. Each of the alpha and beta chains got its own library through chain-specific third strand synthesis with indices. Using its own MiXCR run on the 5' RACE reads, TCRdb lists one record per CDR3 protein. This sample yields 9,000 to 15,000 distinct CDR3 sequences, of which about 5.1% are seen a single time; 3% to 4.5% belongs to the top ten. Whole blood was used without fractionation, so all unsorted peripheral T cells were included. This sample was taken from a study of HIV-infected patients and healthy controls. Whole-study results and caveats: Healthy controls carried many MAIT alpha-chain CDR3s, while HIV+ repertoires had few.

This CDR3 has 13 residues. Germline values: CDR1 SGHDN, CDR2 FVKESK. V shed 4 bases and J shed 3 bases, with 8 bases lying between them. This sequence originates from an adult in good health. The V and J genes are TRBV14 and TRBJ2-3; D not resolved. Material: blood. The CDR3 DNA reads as TGTGCCAGCAGCCCCAGGTTGACAGATACGCAGTATTTT. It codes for CASSPRLTDTQYF.